The 5 T cell receptor beta chains listed next were all sequenced from one sample in a study of PD-L1 blockade in urothelial cancer. Sequencing used immunoSEQ multiplex PCR; TCRdb keeps in-frame clones, though not all of them. The sample consists of tens of thousands of clones, almost 90% of them appearing once. The input for sequencing was PBMCs, taken around atezolizumab (anti-PD-L1) treatment. These receptors came from a man aged 45 to 65 with urothelial cancer.

CDR3 loop: CASSIGVGVADTQYF. The DNA of the CDR3 is TGTGCCAGTAGTATAGGAGTCGGGGTGGCAGATACGCAGTATTTT. The chain uses TRBV19 and TRBJ2-3, with D tentatively TRBD2 (5 bases). CDR1 and CDR2 from the germline V gene are LNHDA and SQIVND (reference sequence). The CDR3 consists of 15 residues. V was pared by 1 base and J by 4 bases, with 12 bases between.

J is TRBJ1-1 and V is TRBV30, with D unresolved. This CDR3 has 12 residues. The V end was cut by 3 bases, the J end by 9 bases, with 14 bases between. Germline CDR1 and CDR2: GTSNPN and SVGIG (reference sequence). CDR3 DNA: TGTGCCTGGAGGTTTGGCACCTCGAAAGCTTTCTTT. Encoded protein: CAWRFGTSKAFF. Full variable domain (outside the CDR3, taken from reference TRBV30 and TRBJ1-1): SQTIHQWPATLVQPVGSPLSLECTVEGTSNPNLYWYRQAAGRGLQLLFYSVGIGQISSEVPQNLSASRPQDRQFILSSKKLLLSDSGFYLCAWRFGTSKAFFGQGTRLTVV.

The chain employs TRBV10-3 and TRBJ2-7, with D possibly matching TRBD2 (6 bases). Germline V gives CDR1 ENHRY, CDR2 SYGVKD. The CDR3 is 13 amino acids. The germline V and J ends were trimmed by 5 bases and 3 bases, with 11 bases remaining between them. The CDR3 is CAISSGRVYEQYF. CDR3 in DNA: TGTGCCATCAGTAGCGGGCGGGTCTACGAGCAGTACTTC.

V is TRBV5-1 and J is TRBJ2-1; TRBD1 might be the D (6 bases). Trimming removed 0 bases from V and 4 bases from J, with 11 bases in between. The CDR3 loop spans 15 amino acids. CDR1 is SGHRS, CDR2 YFSETQ, per germline. This chain's CDR3 is CASSLAGAEYNEQFF. CDR3 DNA: TGCGCCAGCAGCTTGGCAGGGGCTGAATACAATGAGCAGTTCTTC.

Only a few counts were recorded for this clone. This rearrangement joins TRBV9 to TRBJ1-1; D is perhaps TRBD1 (5 bases). V lost 0 bases to trimming and J lost 1 base, with 7 bases between them. Looked up from germline, CDR1 is SGDLS and CDR2 is YYNGEE. CDR3 length: 14 amino acids. In DNA, the CDR3 is TGTGCCAGCAGCGTAGGACAGAAGAACACTGAAGCTTTCTTT. Translating it yields CASSVGQKNTEAFF.